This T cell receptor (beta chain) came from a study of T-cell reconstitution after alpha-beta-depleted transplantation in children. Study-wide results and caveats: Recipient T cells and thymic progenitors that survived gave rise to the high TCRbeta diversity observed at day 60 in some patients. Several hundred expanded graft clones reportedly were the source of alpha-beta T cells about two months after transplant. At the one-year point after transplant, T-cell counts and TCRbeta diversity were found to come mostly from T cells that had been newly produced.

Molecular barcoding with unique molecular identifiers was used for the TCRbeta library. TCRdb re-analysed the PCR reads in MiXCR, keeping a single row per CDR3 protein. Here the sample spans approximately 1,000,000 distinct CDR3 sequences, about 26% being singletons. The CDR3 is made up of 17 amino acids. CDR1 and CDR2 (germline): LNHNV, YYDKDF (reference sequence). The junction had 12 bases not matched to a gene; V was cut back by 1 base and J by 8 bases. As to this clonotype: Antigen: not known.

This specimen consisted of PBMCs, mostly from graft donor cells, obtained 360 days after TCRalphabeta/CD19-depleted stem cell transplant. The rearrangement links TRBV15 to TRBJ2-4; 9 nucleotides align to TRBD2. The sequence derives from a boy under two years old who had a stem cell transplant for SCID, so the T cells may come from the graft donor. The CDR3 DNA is TGTGCCACCAGCAGAGGAGGAGGCGGCGGGGGGGCAGACATTCAGTACTTC. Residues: CATSRGGGGGGADIQYF.